These 25 T cell receptor beta chains originate from one sample sequenced in a study of blood T cells in healthy people across ages. Primed by a sample-barcoded 5' primer and a J-beta primer mix, a second PCR proceeded for about 6 to 12 cycles. TCRdb re-called the 5' RACE reads through MiXCR, storing one row per CDR3 protein. The sample contains around 1,800,000 distinct CDR3 sequences, about 39% of which appear only once. The sequenced material came from blood. The receptors come from a human donor in good health.

The V and J genes are TRBV28 and TRBJ2-1, with D possibly matching TRBD1 (5 bases). Trimming removed 4 bases from V and 8 bases from J, with 12 bases in between. The CDR3 has 13 residues. Germline CDR1 MDHEN, CDR2 SYDVKM. Here the CDR3 DNA reads TGTGCCAGCAGTTCTCAGGGTGTTTATGAGCAGTTCTTC. Its translation: CASSSQGVYEQFF.

The V call is TRBV15, the J call TRBJ2-7; 9 bases fit TRBD1. Per germline, CDR1 LNHNV and CDR2 YYDKDF (reference sequence). J lost 4 bases, V lost 4 bases, and 5 bases had no gene match. CDR3 size: 14 residues. The CDR3 spells CATSKPGQGYEQYF. The CDR3 DNA is TGTGCCACCAGCAAACCGGGACAGGGATACGAGCAGTACTTC.

The chain uses TRBV25-1 and TRBJ2-3, with D uncertain. Trimming removed 0 bases from V and 0 bases from J, with 13 bases in between. Germline CDR1 MGHDK, CDR2 SYGVNS. CDR3 length equals 17 residues. This CDR3 reads CASSEYGPDTSTDTQYF. CDR3 sequence (DNA): TGTGCCAGCAGTGAATATGGGCCGGATACTAGCACAGATACGCAGTATTTT.

This clonotype showed up just a few times. The V gene is TRBV7-9, the J gene TRBJ1-1; maybe TRBD1 (6 bases). The CDR3 spans 14 residues. The ends were cut back, 5 bases at V and 5 bases at J, with 15 bases in the middle. In germline, CDR1 is SEHNR, CDR2 FQNEAQ (reference sequence). For the CDR3, the DNA is TGTGCCAGCAGCCCTCTCCGGGGGCTTACTGAAGCTTTCTTT. The encoded protein is CASSPLRGLTEAFF.

This rearrangement joins TRBV12-3 or TRBV12-4 to TRBJ1-1; TRBD1 might be the D (6 bases). Trimming pared 8 bases from V and 0 bases from J, leaving 13 bases between. This CDR3 is built from 14 residues. This CDR3 is CASGDGQLNTEAFF. CDR3 in DNA: TGTGCCAGCGGGGACGGACAGTTGAACACTGAAGCTTTCTTT.

The rearrangement joins TRBV13 to TRBJ2-7; 13 positions match TRBD2. The end of the DNA fits TRBJ2-5 better, so the J call may be wrong. The CDR3 has 17 amino acids. Germline-derived CDR1 and CDR2 are PRHDT and FYEKMQ (reference sequence). The CDR3 spells CASSSRTSGGLVETQYF. CDR3 sequence (DNA): TGTGCCAGCAGCTCGAGGACTAGCGGGGGCCTAGTGGAGACCCAGTACTTC.

Comments on this clonotype: The missing conserved phenylalanine or tryptophan at the end of this CDR3 makes a read error likely. The chain couples TRBV6-1 to TRBJ2-5; D gene uncertain. The last part of the DNA fits TRBJ2-7 better; the J call may be wrong. The germline V gene has CDR1 MNHNS and CDR2 SASEGT. The CDR3 runs 16 residues. The CDR3 protein is CASSSQGVGLDYEQYS. The DNA for the CDR3 is TGTGCCAGCAGTAGCCAAGGTGTGGGATTAGACTACGAGCAGTACTCC.

This chain links TRBV20-1 with TRBJ2-1; possibly TRBD1 or TRBD2 for D (6 bases each). Germline assignment: CDR1 DFQATT and CDR2 SNEGSKA (reference sequence). The CDR3 runs 15 residues. Trimming pared 8 bases from V and 8 bases from J, leaving 25 bases between. CDR3 loop: CSQRPMSGADDEQFF. The CDR3 coding sequence is TGCAGTCAAAGGCCAATGTCGGGGGCGGACGATGAGCAGTTCTTC.

Remarks on this clonotype: Compared with germline, one end of the junction differs, possibly owing to a read error. The chain combines TRBV2 with TRBJ2-1; no firm D call. Germline V gene sequence: CDR1 SNHLY, CDR2 FYNNEI. The CDR3 runs to 13 residues. The CDR3 loop is CATSKSSYNKQFF. The DNA of the CDR3 is TGTGCCACCTCGAAGAGCTCCTACAATAAGCAGTTCTTC.

V gene TRBV4-2 combines with J gene TRBJ2-1; D gene uncertain. This CDR3 is 13 amino acids long. The germline CDR1 and CDR2 sequences are LGHNA and YNFKEQ. V shed 3 bases and J shed 4 bases, with 7 bases lying between them. CDR3 nucleotides: TGTGCCAGCAGCCACCAGCTATACAATGAGCAGTTCTTC. Protein sequence: CASSHQLYNEQFF.

V and J are TRBV29-1 and TRBJ1-2, with D possibly matching TRBD1 (5 bases). Germline V gives CDR1 SQVTM, CDR2 ANQGSEA. The CDR3 spans 11 residues. V lost 7 bases, J lost 8 bases, and 14 bases lay in between. In DNA, the CDR3 is TGCAGCGCCGTTAGGGGAGACGGCTACACCTTC. Translated, it gives CSAVRGDGYTF. Full variable domain (missing parts from reference TRBV29-1 and TRBJ1-2): SAVISQKPSRDICQRGTSLTIQCQVDSQVTMMFWYRQQPGQSLTLIATANQGSEATYESGFVIDKFPISRPNLTFSTLTVSNMSPEDSSIYLCSAVRGDGYTFGSGTRLTVV.

This chain connects TRBV7-9 to TRBJ2-7; tentatively, D is TRBD1 (6 bases). Germline CDR1 and CDR2: SEHNR and FQNEAQ (reference sequence). This CDR3 has 15 residues. V shed 7 bases and J shed 1 base, with 17 bases lying between them. Written as DNA, the CDR3 is TGTGCCAGCACGGGGAAGGGGGTGAGGTCCTACGAGCAGTACTTC. It yields the protein CASTGKGVRSYEQYF.

This chain links TRBV12-5 with TRBJ1-2; maybe TRBD1 (5 bases). This CDR3 comprises 17 residues. Germline V gene lookup returns CDR1 LGHNT and CDR2 FRNRAP. The germline V and J ends were trimmed by 3 bases and 0 bases, with 17 bases remaining between them. The CDR3 sequence: CASGFSTASLTNYGYTF. The CDR3 DNA sequence: TGTGCTAGTGGTTTCTCGACAGCTTCCCTTACTAACTATGGCTACACCTTC. The whole variable domain, filled in from reference TRBV12-5 and TRBJ1-2, reads DARVTQTPRHKVTEMGQEVTMRCQPILGHNTVFWYRQTMMQGLELLAYFRNRAPLDDSGMPKDRFSAEMPDATLATLKIQPSEPRDSAVYFCASGFSTASLTNYGYTFGSGTRLTVV.

This rearrangement joins TRBV6-5 to TRBJ2-5; 10 positions agree with TRBD2. Per germline, CDR1 MNHEY and CDR2 SVGAGI. The CDR3 covers 15 residues. The V and J ends lost 5 bases and 4 bases, in that order; junction bases with no gene match: 7. The CDR3 DNA sequence: TGTGCCAGCAGTAACCTCGTAGCGGGGGGAGAGACCCAGTACTTC. Protein product: CASSNLVAGGETQYF.

J is TRBJ1-1 and V is TRBV3-1; 9 nucleotides line up with TRBD1. V was pared by 4 bases and J by 5 bases, with 5 bases of the junction left unmatched. Germline values: CDR1 LGHDT, CDR2 YNNKEL (reference sequence). The CDR3 covers 14 residues. CDR3 sequence reads: CASSRRDRATEAFF. The CDR3 coding sequence is TGTGCCAGCAGCCGCCGGGACAGGGCAACTGAAGCTTTCTTT.

The chain links TRBV11-2 to TRBJ2-1; D is ambiguous. Germline V gives CDR1 SGHAT, CDR2 FQNNGV. The V and J ends lost 5 bases and 8 bases respectively, with 13 bases between them. There are 13 residues in the CDR3. The CDR3 nucleotides read TGTGCCAGCAGCCACCCATCAACGGATGAGCAGTTCTTC. Residues: CASSHPSTDEQFF.

The V gene is TRBV6-1, the J gene TRBJ1-6; 10 nucleotides agree with TRBD1. With 7 bases clipped from V and 14 bases from J, the junction kept 14 bases outside the gene matches. CDR3 size: 15 residues. Germline V gene lookup returns CDR1 MNHNS and CDR2 SASEGT. The CDR3 loop is CASKGGTGVLGALHF. CDR3 nucleotides: TGTGCCAGCAAAGGAGGGACAGGGGTGCTGGGAGCCCTCCACTTT.

This rearrangement joins TRBV4-3 to TRBJ1-2; 7 positions agree with TRBD1. The CDR3 spans 14 residues. V was pared by 3 bases and J by 6 bases, with 7 bases of the junction left unmatched. Germline V gene data show CDR1 as LGHNA and CDR2 as YSLEER. CDR3 sequence reads: CASSQDKGAHGYTF. Here the CDR3 DNA reads TGCGCCAGCAGCCAGGACAAGGGGGCTCATGGCTACACCTTC.

J is TRBJ2-7 and V is TRBV12-3 or TRBV12-4; D might be TRBD2 (7 bases). The J call could be wrong; TRBJ2-5 is a better fit for the DNA end. The CDR3 runs 16 residues. CDR3 sequence (DNA): TGTGCCAGCAGTCCCGACGGGGGGCCCACGGGAGAGACCCAGTACTTC. It specifies CASSPDGGPTGETQYF.

This clonotype appeared many times. This chain joins TRBV5-1 and TRBJ2-4, with 10 bases lining up with TRBD2. The CDR3 is 14 amino acids. Germline-derived CDR1 and CDR2 are SGHRS and YFSETQ. J was trimmed by 6 bases and V by 3 bases; bases with no gene match: 3. In DNA form, the CDR3 reads TGCGCCAGCAGCTCTAGCGGGGGTGGAAACATTCAGTACTTC. Protein sequence: CASSSSGGGNIQYF.

The rearrangement links TRBV24-1 to TRBJ2-5; 10 nucleotides match TRBD1. Germline CDR1 KGHDR, CDR2 SFDVKD. This CDR3 region has 19 residues. J was trimmed by 3 bases and V by 4 bases; bases with no gene match: 16. Written as DNA, the CDR3 is TGTGCCACCAGTGAACCGAGCGGACAGGGGGTCGGTGGAGAAGAGACCCAGTACTTC. Encoded protein: CATSEPSGQGVGGEETQYF.

This clonotype was seen a few times. The V and J genes are TRBV6-6 and TRBJ2-3; a weak D match, TRBD1 (5 bases). CDR3 size: 16 residues. Trimming removed 2 bases from V and 5 bases from J, with 17 bases in between. CDR1 and CDR2 from the germline V gene are MNHNY and SVGAGI (reference sequence). CDR3 in DNA: TGTGCCAGCAGTTACGCCTCGGCAGGGCTCGGAGATACGCAGTATTTT. It codes for CASSYASAGLGDTQYF.

The CDR3 is CSVLGHRTYEQYF. The CDR3 region has the DNA TGCAGCGTTCTCGGACACCGTACCTACGAGCAGTACTTC. This chain uses TRBV29-1 with TRBJ2-7, with a weak D call TRBD1 (5 bases). V lost 5 bases, J lost 2 bases, and 13 bases lay in between. This CDR3 contains 13 residues. Germline-derived CDR1 and CDR2 are SQVTM and ANQGSEA.

This clonotype was seen a handful of times. V usage is TRBV20-1 and J usage is TRBJ2-7; D possibly corresponds to TRBD1 (5 bases). V gave up 6 bases and J gave up 4 bases, with 22 bases separating them. There are 15 residues in the CDR3. Germline lookup yields CDR1 DFQATT and CDR2 SNEGSKA (reference sequence). The CDR3 DNA reads TGCAGTGCCGCGCTGACAGTCATAGTGGGGTACGAGCAGTACTTC. It codes for CSAALTVIVGYEQYF.

This chain joins TRBV6-2 or TRBV6-3 and TRBJ2-4, with D perhaps given as TRBD1 or TRBD2 (5 bases each). Judging by the DNA end, TRBJ2-7 fits better; the J call may be wrong. There are 14 residues in the CDR3. Germline V lookup: CDR1 MNHEY, CDR2 SVGEGT. The CDR3 here is CASSPGRNIYEQYF. The DNA of the CDR3 is TGTGCCAGCAGCCCGGGACGGAACATCTACGAGCAGTACTTC.